This T cell receptor beta chain was recorded in a study of response to subunit inactivated influenza vaccine. The CDR3 is 16 residues long. Germline V gene data show CDR1 as DFQATT and CDR2 as SNEGSKA (reference sequence). TCRdb analysed the RT-PCR reads with MiXCR anew, one entry per CDR3 protein. Of about 540,000 distinct CDR3 sequences in the sample, around 25% were seen once. In the case of this clonotype: A junction boundary mismatches the germline segment, possibly from a read error.

These same data were also listed under a study on T cells expressing NK-cell markers. That work states: What made the TCR beta cDNA was 5'RACE template switching with UMIs.

This material consisted of CD4+ T cells sorted from PBMCs, taken approximately 12 days after vaccination. The TCR originated in a man aged 45-60 years who received an inactivated influenza vaccine. J is TRBJ2-5 and V is TRBV20-1; 12 bases align to TRBD2. CDR3: CSARGLAGTSRETQYF. In DNA form, the CDR3 reads TGCAGTGCCCGAGGACTAGCGGGGACGTCACGGGAGACCCAGTACTTT.